The 21 T cell receptor beta chains below come from one sample, sequenced in a study of blood T cell repertoires in COVID-19. Profiling relied on immunoSEQ multiplex PCR, and the TCRdb table lists in-frame clones only, not all of them. The sample contains 80,000 to 95,000 clones, roughly 76% of which appear only once. Material for sequencing was peripheral blood. The receptors derive from a woman of 80 years or more with active or convalescent COVID-19.

The V and J genes are TRBV29-1 and TRBJ1-2; tentatively, D is TRBD1 (6 bases). Between the trimmed V and J ends, which lost 1 base and 4 bases, there was a span of 13 bases. This CDR3 comprises 14 residues. Germline V gene lookup returns CDR1 SQVTM and CDR2 ANQGSEA. The CDR3 DNA follows: TGCAGCGTTGAAGCGTTTAGGGGGAGCTATGGCTACACCTTC. Residues: CSVEAFRGSYGYTF. Combining the CDR3 with reference TRBV29-1 and TRBJ1-2 gives the whole variable domain SAVISQKPSRDICQRGTSLTIQCQVDSQVTMMFWYRQQPGQSLTLIATANQGSEATYESGFVIDKFPISRPNLTFSTLTVSNMSPEDSSIYLCSVEAFRGSYGYTFGSGTRLTVV.

The chain employs TRBV18 and TRBJ1-2; perhaps TRBD1 as D (6 bases). CDR1 KGHSH and CDR2 LQKENI come from the germline V gene. The CDR3 contains 13 residues. Trimming took 8 bases from V and 6 from J, leaving 16 bases between them. This chain's CDR3 is CASAQGPRDGYTF. CDR3 in DNA: TGTGCCAGCGCGCAGGGGCCCCGGGATGGCTACACCTTC. Based on the CDR3 plus reference TRBV18 and TRBJ1-2, the full variable domain is NAGVMQNPRHLVRRRGQEARLRCSPMKGHSHVYWYRQLPEEGLKFMVYLQKENIIDESGMPKERFSAEFPKEGPSILRIQQVVRGDSAAYFCASAQGPRDGYTFGSGTRLTVV.

The J gene is TRBJ2-7, the V gene TRBV6-2 or TRBV6-3; D possibly corresponds to TRBD1 (5 bases). Trimming cost V 0 bases and J 3 bases, with 9 bases left between them. CDR1 is MNHEY and CDR2 is SVGEGT in the germline V gene. The CDR3 length is 14 residues. CDR3 coding DNA: TGTGCCAGCAGTTACTCGTTGCAGGGCTACGAGCAGTACTTC. The encoded protein is CASSYSLQGYEQYF.

This clone was observed a handful of times. The chain has TRBV4-1 and TRBJ2-7; 7 bases map to TRBD1. V lost 5 bases to trimming and J lost 1 base; unmatched junction nucleotides: 14. The germline V gene encodes CDR1 MGHRA and CDR2 YSYEKL. This CDR3 spans 17 amino acids. CDR3 bases: TGCGCCAGCAGCGACAGAAGACAGGGATTAAGGTCCTACGAGCAGTACTTC. Translated, it gives CASSDRRQGLRSYEQYF.

V is TRBV11-2 and J is TRBJ1-6, with D uncertain. The length of the CDR3 is 17 residues. Germline-derived CDR1 and CDR2 are SGHAT and FQNNGV. V gave up 5 bases and J gave up 2 bases, with 16 bases separating them. This CDR3 reads CASSIKTLPTYNSPLHF. The DNA of the CDR3 is TGTGCCAGCAGCATCAAGACACTCCCTACCTATAATTCACCCCTCCACTTT. The full variable domain, rest sourced from reference TRBV11-2 and TRBJ1-6, is EAGVAQSPRYKIIEKRQSVAFWCNPISGHATLYWYQQILGQGPKLLIQFQNNGVVDDSQLPKDRFSAERLKGVDSTLKIQPAKLEDSAVYLCASSIKTLPTYNSPLHFGNGTRLTVT.

This CDR3 is CATTFGGGYTF. CDR3 DNA sequence: TGTGCCACCACCTTCGGGGGTGGCTACACCTTC. The gene calls are TRBV12-3 or TRBV12-4 and TRBJ1-2; TRBD1 might be the D (5 bases). The V end was cut by 10 bases, the J end by 7 bases, with 13 bases between. CDR3 size: 11 residues.

The chain carries TRBV5-1 and TRBJ2-7; maybe TRBD1 (6 bases). V gave up 0 bases and J gave up 5 bases, with 6 bases separating them. CDR1 and CDR2 (germline): SGHRS, YFSETQ. This CDR3 region has 12 residues. CDR3 residues: CASSLDRDEQYF. Written as DNA, the CDR3 is TGCGCCAGCAGCTTGGACAGGGACGAGCAGTACTTC. Drawing the rest from reference TRBV5-1 and TRBJ2-7, the complete variable domain is KAGVTQTPRYLIKTRGQQVTLSCSPISGHRSVSWYQQTPGQGLQFLFEYFSETQRNKGNFPGRFSGRQFSNSRSEMNVSTLELGDSALYLCASSLDRDEQYFGPGTRLTVT.

This rearrangement joins TRBV6-5 to TRBJ2-7; 7 bases fit TRBD1. The trim removed 8 bases at V and 3 bases at J, leaving 7 bases unmatched. CDR3 size: 13 residues. Germline V lookup: CDR1 MNHEY, CDR2 SVGAGI. The DNA of the CDR3 is TGTGCCAGCCACGGGACAGTAAACTACGAGCAGTACTTC. Residues: CASHGTVNYEQYF.

V is TRBV13 and J is TRBJ1-4; no clear D. The ends were cut back, 5 bases at V and 5 bases at J, with 9 bases in the middle. Germline CDR1 reads PRHDT; CDR2 reads FYEKMQ (reference sequence). CDR3 length: 13 amino acids. CDR3 nucleotide sequence: TGTGCCAGCAGCGGGCAGCTAAATGAAAAACTGTTTTTT. It specifies CASSGQLNEKLFF.

This rearrangement joins TRBV6-5 to TRBJ2-7; weak D call: TRBD2 (5 bases). Germline CDR1 is MNHEY and CDR2 is SVGAGI. This CDR3 region has 14 residues. The V end lost 3 bases, the J end lost 6 bases, and 15 bases lay between the germline ends. For the CDR3, the DNA is TGTGCCAGCAGTTATTACGGGAAGGTCCTCGAGCAGTACTTC. It codes for CASSYYGKVLEQYF.

The chain uses TRBV5-1 and TRBJ2-5, with TRBD1 matching over 7 bases. The CDR3 totals 16 residues. The germline V gene has CDR1 SGHRS and CDR2 YFSETQ. The V gene end was trimmed by 4 bases and the J gene end by 5 bases; junction bases not matched to a gene: 14. The CDR3, as DNA: TGCGCCAGCAGCCCGGGACAGCCCCTAATGGGGGAGACCCAGTACTTC. This codes for CASSPGQPLMGETQYF.

The chain carries TRBV5-6 and TRBJ1-2, with 7 bases fitting TRBD1. The germline gives CDR1 SGHDT, CDR2 YYEEEE. CDR3 length equals 16 residues. Unmatched junction bases numbered 10, after V lost 1 base and J lost 4 bases. For the CDR3, the DNA is TGTGCCAGCAGCTTGTACAGGGGCCCCTCCTTCTATGGCTACACCTTC. It translates to CASSLYRGPSFYGYTF.

The chain joins TRBV29-1 to TRBJ1-1, with a weak D call TRBD1 (5 bases). V lost 7 bases and J lost 6, with 15 bases in between. CDR1 and CDR2 (germline): SQVTM, ANQGSEA. There are 12 residues in the CDR3. The CDR3 nucleotides are TGCAGCGGAGGGGAATGGGGGGCTGAAGCTTTCTTT. Its translation: CSGGEWGAEAFF.

This chain joins TRBV14 and TRBJ1-2; D remains ambiguous. Germline V gives CDR1 SGHDN, CDR2 FVKESK. The CDR3 runs 12 residues. Trimming cost V 2 bases and J 4 bases, with 5 bases left between them. CDR3 nucleotide sequence: TGTGCCAGCAGCCAAAGTAGCTATGGCTACACCTTC. This sequence encodes CASSQSSYGYTF.

This sequence joins TRBV28 and TRBJ1-1; 7 positions agree with TRBD1. CDR3 length equals 14 residues. Germline V CDR1 and CDR2: MDHEN, SYDVKM. V trimming: 3 bases; J trimming: 7 bases; junction bases outside the gene matches: 8. CDR3 protein: CASSFSVQGFEAFF. The CDR3 bases are TGTGCCAGCAGTTTCTCTGTACAGGGGTTTGAAGCTTTCTTT.

This clone was seen a single time. V and J are TRBV11-2 and TRBJ1-1; tentative D call: TRBD1 (5 bases). CDR3 length: 14 residues. V was shortened by 2 bases and J by 4 bases, with 11 bases between the two germline ends. Germline V gene lookup returns CDR1 SGHAT and CDR2 FQNNGV. The DNA for the CDR3 is TGTGCCAGCAGCTTAAGCCCCGGGGGCACTGAAGCTTTCTTT. It translates to CASSLSPGGTEAFF.

This clone has more than one count but fewer than ten. V is TRBV19 and J is TRBJ1-2; weak D call: TRBD1 (5 bases). The germline V and J ends were trimmed by 2 bases and 6 bases, with 13 bases remaining between them. The CDR3 covers 14 residues. Germline CDR1 LNHDA, CDR2 SQIVND (reference sequence). The CDR3 region has the DNA TGTGCCAGTAGTATACCCGAGGCAGGGAATGGCTACACCTTC. Its translation is CASSIPEAGNGYTF.

CDR3 protein: CASSQVGSVDRGLDEQYF. The CDR3 DNA reads as TGTGCCAGCAGCCAAGTGGGATCGGTTGACAGGGGGCTCGATGAGCAGTACTTC. The chain combines TRBV3-1 (or the pseudogene TRBV3-2) with TRBJ2-7; TRBD1 agrees at 10 bases. The CDR3 has 18 amino acids. In germline, CDR1 is LGHDT, CDR2 YNNKEL (reference sequence). J was trimmed by 7 bases and V by 1 base; bases with no gene match: 16.

V and J are TRBV4-3 and TRBJ1-6, with D unclear. Looked up from germline, CDR1 is LGHNA and CDR2 is YSLEER. The CDR3 is made up of 18 amino acids. Between the trimmed V and J ends, which lost 0 bases and 9 bases, there was a span of 21 bases. The CDR3 DNA follows: TGCGCCAGCAGCCAAGATAGGAGGGCCTCGATGCAAGCTTCACCCCTCCACTTT. Encoded protein: CASSQDRRASMQASPLHF.

The chain has TRBV18 and TRBJ1-6; the D is unclear. The CDR3 extends over 13 amino acids. The germline V gene encodes CDR1 KGHSH and CDR2 LQKENI. The germline V and J ends were trimmed by 5 bases and 6 bases, with 8 bases remaining between them. CDR3 in amino acids: CASSANFNSPLHF. Written as DNA, the CDR3 is TGTGCCAGCTCAGCGAATTTTAATTCACCCCTCCACTTT.

In its sample, this clone was seen a few times. The rearrangement joins TRBV5-1 to TRBJ1-2, with 7 bases aligning to TRBD1. CDR1 and CDR2 (germline): SGHRS, YFSETQ. V was clipped by 5 bases and J by 8 bases; unmatched bases: 9. The CDR3 covers 13 residues. The CDR3 sequence is CASRPDREEGYTF. The CDR3 nucleotides are TGCGCCAGCAGGCCAGACAGGGAGGAAGGCTACACCTTC.